The 14 T cell receptor beta chains given below trace back to one sample, sequenced in a study of T cell repertoires in cytomegalovirus infection. Their target antigens are unknown. One entry per CDR3 protein results from TCRdb running MiXCR on the reads. The sample holds some 350,000 distinct CDR3 sequences; almost 30% are singletons and the top ten take 20%. Sequenced material: cultured PBMCs, taken from culture after CMV antigen stimulation. Receptor source: a human donor in good health (CMV status not recorded). Some clones in this sample may be carry-over from other donors' samples.

At least ten counts were recorded for this clonotype. CDR3 residues: CASSTPGEGPSSYEQYF. The CDR3, as DNA: TGTGCCAGCAGCACCCCGGGGGAGGGGCCAAGCTCCTACGAGCAGTACTTC. The chain employs TRBV7-6 and TRBJ2-7; 7 bases align to TRBD2. CDR1 and CDR2 (germline): SGHVS, FNYEAQ. With 5 bases clipped from V and 0 bases from J, the junction kept 13 bases outside the gene matches. The CDR3 extends over 17 amino acids.

This clonotype showed up many times. The rearrangement joins TRBV19 to TRBJ1-2; 8 positions match TRBD1. CDR3 length equals 16 residues. The junction had 13 bases not matched to a gene; V was cut back by 7 bases and J by 3 bases. CDR1 is LNHDA and CDR2 is SQIVND in the germline V gene (reference sequence). The CDR3 region is CASKVTGGISYYGYTF. CDR3 sequence (DNA): TGTGCCAGTAAGGTTACAGGGGGTATTTCGTACTATGGCTACACCTTC.

The chain has TRBV14 and TRBJ2-3; D not resolved. The germline CDR1 and CDR2 sequences are SGHDN and FVKESK. Trimming removed 7 bases from V and 2 bases from J, with 10 bases in between. The CDR3 totals 13 residues. Written as DNA, the CDR3 is TGTGCCAGCAACCGGGCAGCCACAGATACGCAGTATTTT. Protein product: CASNRAATDTQYF.

V gene TRBV7-4 combines with J gene TRBJ1-5; D is perhaps TRBD1 (6 bases). This CDR3 spans 15 amino acids. From germline, CDR1 is SGHVT and CDR2 SQSDAQ. Deletions cut 2 bases from V and 6 bases from J, with 14 bases between. Here the CDR3 DNA reads TGTGCCAGCAGCTTAATCCAGGGGTCTTTTCAGCCCCAGCATTTT. It encodes CASSLIQGSFQPQHF.

This sequence joins TRBV24-1 and TRBJ2-7, with D perhaps given as TRBD1 or TRBD2 (6 bases each). Per the germline V gene, CDR1 is KGHDR and CDR2 is SFDVKD. V was clipped by 9 bases and J by 5 bases, with 19 bases between them. This CDR3 contains 14 residues. The CDR3 coding sequence is TGTGCCACCGCCGGGAGACAGGACACCGACGAGCAGTACTTC. It translates to CATAGRQDTDEQYF.

The rearrangement joins TRBV6-1 to TRBJ1-2; no firm D call. Trimming pared 5 bases from V and 2 bases from J, leaving 24 bases between. The CDR3 is made up of 18 amino acids. Germline V gene lookup returns CDR1 MNHNS and CDR2 SASEGT. The CDR3 sequence: CASSILLRKVGSNYGYTF. The DNA for the CDR3 is TGTGCCAGCAGTATTCTTCTTCGTAAGGTTGGGAGCAACTATGGCTACACCTTC.

The chain is built from TRBV19 and TRBJ2-4, with 7 bases fitting TRBD2. Germline assignment: CDR1 LNHDA and CDR2 SQIVND (reference sequence). This CDR3 has 14 amino acids. The V gene end was trimmed by 3 bases and the J gene end by 3 bases; junction bases not matched to a gene: 2. CDR3 nucleotides: TGTGCCAGTAGTATTGGCGGGGGCAAAAACATTCAGTACTTC. It codes for CASSIGGGKNIQYF.

The chain employs TRBV30 and TRBJ2-7; no firm D call. Trimming pared 5 bases from V and 0 bases from J, leaving 5 bases between. Per the germline V gene, CDR1 is GTSNPN and CDR2 is SVGIG (reference sequence). This CDR3 is 11 amino acids long. The chain's CDR3 is CAWGNSYEQYF. The CDR3 bases are TGTGCCTGGGGGAACTCCTACGAGCAGTACTTC. The variable domain in full, completed from reference TRBV30 and TRBJ2-7, reads SQTIHQWPATLVQPVGSPLSLECTVEGTSNPNLYWYRQAAGRGLQLLFYSVGIGQISSEVPQNLSASRPQDRQFILSSKKLLLSDSGFYLCAWGNSYEQYFGPGTRLTVT.

The V gene is TRBV5-1, the J gene TRBJ2-5; 11 bases map to TRBD2. Germline CDR1 SGHRS, CDR2 YFSETQ. With V trimmed by 0 bases and J by 1 base, 14 bases remained unmatched. The CDR3 has 20 amino acids. DNA of the CDR3: TGCGCCAGCAGCTTGGCAATAGGGGTGGGACTAGCGGAAATCCAAGAGACCCAGTACTTC. It codes for CASSLAIGVGLAEIQETQYF.

The genes are TRBV6-5 and TRBJ2-7, with D possibly being TRBD1 (6 bases). Trimming shortened V by 0 bases and J by 1 base, and 7 bases separated the two germline ends. Germline-derived CDR1 and CDR2 are MNHEY and SVGAGI. The CDR3 is 14 residues long. The CDR3 protein is CASSYSGQSYEQYF. As DNA, the CDR3 is TGTGCCAGCAGTTACTCAGGACAGTCCTACGAGCAGTACTTC.

In DNA form, the CDR3 reads TGTGCCAGCAGTTTATGGACTAGCGGGGGGGCAGGAGGCAATGAGCAGTTCTTC. Residues: CASSLWTSGGAGGNEQFF. V gene TRBV27 combines with J gene TRBJ2-1, with TRBD2 matching over 15 bases. The V gene's germline CDR1 is MNHEY and CDR2 SMNVEV (reference sequence). V dropped 1 base and J dropped 6; count of bases not matched to a gene: 7. The CDR3 extends over 18 amino acids.

This clonotype was counted a few times. V is TRBV6-1 and J is TRBJ2-5, with D perhaps TRBD2 (6 bases). Germline V CDR1 and CDR2: MNHNS, SASEGT. This CDR3 region has 12 residues. Deletions cut 7 bases from V and 5 bases from J, with 11 bases between. CDR3 sequence: CASIRDWETQYF. Written as DNA, the CDR3 is TGTGCCAGCATCCGGGACTGGGAGACCCAGTACTTC.

The chain couples TRBV10-3 to TRBJ1-1; 7 positions match TRBD1. The CDR3 runs to 15 residues. Looked up from germline, CDR1 is ENHRY and CDR2 is SYGVKD. The V gene end was trimmed by 2 bases and the J gene end by 2 bases; junction bases not matched to a gene: 5. The DNA for the CDR3 is TGTGCCATCAGTGAGCAGACAGGGAGTAACACTGAAGCTTTCTTT. Its translation is CAISEQTGSNTEAFF.

This clonotype was seen more than once but under ten times. This chain joins TRBV19 and TRBJ1-1; 9 nucleotides match TRBD1. The CDR3 spans 14 residues. CDR1 and CDR2 (germline): LNHDA, SQIVND (reference sequence). V lost 3 bases, J lost 5 bases, and 4 bases stayed unmatched. The CDR3 DNA reads TGTGCCAGTAGTATCGGGACAGGGCGTACTGAAGCTTTCTTT. It translates to CASSIGTGRTEAFF.